Sequencing of this TCR beta chain was carried out in a study of T cells after yellow fever vaccination. Study-level results: The secondary T-cell response peaked on day 5, not day 15, but was weaker.

The V segment lost 3 bases and the J segment 0 bases; nucleotides outside the gene matches: 7. The CDR3 sequence is 16 residues long. CDR1 SGHRS and CDR2 YFSETQ come from the germline V gene. Using its own MiXCR run on the 5' RACE reads, TCRdb lists one record per CDR3 protein. The data hold 300,000 to 400,000 distinct CDR3 sequences, with 8.5% to 10% observed a single time. This clonotype was seen at least ten times. The antigen remains undetermined. This clonotype was obtained from a young man who received the YFV17D yellow fever vaccine. The rearrangement joins TRBV5-1 to TRBJ2-3; TRBD1 aligns across 7 bases. The source material was PBMCs, sampled on the day of the first yellow fever vaccination. This CDR3 is CASSSQGGASTDTQYF. The CDR3 DNA follows: TGCGCCAGCAGCTCCCAAGGGGGCGCGAGCACAGATACGCAGTATTTT.